This T cell receptor beta chain is drawn from a study of blood T cell repertoires in COVID-19. This clone was recorded a few times. Only in-frame clones appear in the TCRdb table, and some are missing; sequencing was by immunoSEQ multiplex PCR. This repertoire shows roughly 140,000 clones, 80% found once; its top ten account for about 0.58%. Trimming pared 1 base from V and 2 bases from J, leaving 14 bases between. The CDR3 spans 16 residues. Germline CDR1 and CDR2: SEHNR and FQNEAQ (reference sequence). The sequencing sample was made of peripheral blood. This rearrangement joins TRBV7-9 to TRBJ1-2; unclear D gene. The TCR comes from a man aged 60-69 years with acute or convalescent COVID-19. Here the CDR3 DNA reads TGTGCCAGCAGCTTAGGGCCTCGTAGCAGAAACTATGGCTACACCTTC. Translating gives CASSLGPRSRNYGYTF.